This T cell receptor beta chain was found in a study of cytomegalovirus exposure and HLA in healthy donors. Profiled with immunoSEQ multiplex PCR; TCRdb holds only in-frame clones, not every one. The sample has under 50,000 clones, over 85% seen once. Note on this clone: The antigen remains undetermined.

CDR1 is SGHRS, CDR2 YFSETQ, per germline. This CDR3 comprises 15 residues. V lost 4 bases and J lost 8, with 18 bases in between. Points from the study as a whole: Cytomegalovirus status was reportedly diagnosed by the classifier with high sensitivity and specificity. Overall, around 160 TCR beta chains were annotated as cytomegalovirus-associated. Confirmation was obtained in vitro that a few CMV-associated chains are specific for CMV antigens. Usually a TCR sequence was rare, but some public TCRs were found in many donors.

The genes are TRBV5-1 and TRBJ1-4, with D unresolved. This TCR derives from a young woman in good health and CMV-seropositive. Sequencing was performed on PBMCs. The CDR3, as DNA: TGCGCCAGCAGCCAGGCCGGGGATCTTGGGGAAAAACTGTTTTTT. Protein sequence: CASSQAGDLGEKLFF. Supplemented by reference TRBV5-1 and TRBJ1-4, the full variable domain reads KAGVTQTPRYLIKTRGQQVTLSCSPISGHRSVSWYQQTPGQGLQFLFEYFSETQRNKGNFPGRFSGRQFSNSRSEMNVSTLELGDSALYLCASSQAGDLGEKLFFGSGTQLSVL.